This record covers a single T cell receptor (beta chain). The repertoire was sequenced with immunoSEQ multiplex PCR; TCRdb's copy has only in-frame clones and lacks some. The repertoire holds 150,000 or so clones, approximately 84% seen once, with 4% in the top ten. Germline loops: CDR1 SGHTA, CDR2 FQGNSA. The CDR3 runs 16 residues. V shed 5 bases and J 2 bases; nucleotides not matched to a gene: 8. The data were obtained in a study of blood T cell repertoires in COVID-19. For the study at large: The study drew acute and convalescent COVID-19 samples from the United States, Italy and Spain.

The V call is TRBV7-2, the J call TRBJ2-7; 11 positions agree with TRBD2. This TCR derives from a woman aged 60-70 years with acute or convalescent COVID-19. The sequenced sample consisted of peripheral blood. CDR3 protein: CASSHPGTSGTYEQYF. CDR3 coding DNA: TGTGCCAGCAGCCACCCCGGGACTAGCGGAACCTACGAGCAGTACTTC.